These 30 T cell receptor beta chains share one sample of origin, sequenced in a study of beta chain features in type 1 diabetes. Reverse transcription of all isolated RNA meant that expressed TCRB transcripts were sequenced. Clones were read by immunoSEQ multiplex PCR, and TCRdb kept only the in-frame ones, dropping some. Of some 900,000 clones in the sample, roughly a sixth were seen once. Sequenced: naive CD4+ T cells from blood. The receptors stem from a woman between 18 and 29 years old in good health.

J is TRBJ2-3 and V is TRBV29-1, with 10 nucleotides matching TRBD1. Trimming at V came to 7 bases and at J to 3 bases, leaving 10 bases not matched to a gene. CDR3 length: 15 residues. From germline, CDR1 is SQVTM and CDR2 ANQGSEA. The DNA for the CDR3 is TGCAGCGCGACACCCGGGACAGGGGTGACAGATACGCAGTATTTT. As protein: CSATPGTGVTDTQYF.

A few counts support this clone. The chain combines TRBV11-2 with TRBJ2-1; TRBD2 is a possible D gene (5 bases). The CDR3 consists of 15 residues. Germline V lookup: CDR1 SGHAT, CDR2 FQNNGV. Trimming cost V 6 bases and J 4 bases, with 16 bases left between them. The CDR3, as DNA: TGTGCCAGCAGTCATAGCGCGACGGGTTACAATGAGCAGTTCTTC. It codes for CASSHSATGYNEQFF.

The chain has TRBV7-3 and TRBJ2-1; D may be TRBD1 (6 bases). Germline lookup yields CDR1 SGHTA and CDR2 FQGTGA. The CDR3 spans 14 residues. The ends were cut back, 5 bases at V and 6 bases at J, with 14 bases in the middle. CDR3 sequence reads: CASSTSRDTNEQFF. The CDR3 region has the DNA TGTGCCAGCAGCACGTCTAGGGACACCAATGAGCAGTTCTTC.

With regard to this clone: Other DNA sequences of this sample code for an identical CDR3. The chain recombines TRBV5-1 with TRBJ2-7; D is unclear. Per germline, CDR1 SGHRS and CDR2 YFSETQ. The CDR3 runs to 11 residues. V was clipped by 3 bases and J by 2 bases, with 3 bases between them. As DNA, the CDR3 is TGCGCCAGCAGCTCCACCTACGAGCAGTACTTC. This encodes CASSSTYEQYF.

This clone came up a few times. The chain is built from TRBV25-1 and TRBJ2-5, with 7 nucleotides matching TRBD1. TRBJ2-7 matches the DNA end more closely, so the J call is doubtful. This CDR3 spans 13 amino acids. Germline CDR1 and CDR2: MGHDK and SYGVNS. The CDR3 DNA sequence: TGTGCCAGCAGTGATCAGGGGGCCTACGAGCAGTACTTC. Its protein is CASSDQGAYEQYF.

V gene TRBV5-4 combines with J gene TRBJ2-7; 8 bases are a match to TRBD1. CDR1 and CDR2 (germline): SGHNT, YYREEE (reference sequence). The junction had 3 bases not matched to a gene; V was cut back by 2 bases and J by 2 bases. The length of the CDR3 is 14 residues. CDR3 loop: CASSFDRGAYEQYF. The CDR3 DNA follows: TGTGCCAGCAGCTTCGACAGGGGAGCCTACGAGCAGTACTTC. The variable domain in full, with the rest retrieved from reference TRBV5-4 and TRBJ2-7, is ETGVTQSPTHLIKTRGQQVTLRCSSQSGHNTVSWYQQALGQGPQFIFQYYREEENGRGNFPPRFSGLQFPNYSSELNVNALELDDSALYLCASSFDRGAYEQYFGPGTRLTVT.

The rearrangement joins TRBV5-4 to TRBJ2-7; TRBD1 matches at 7 bases. Trimming cost V 6 bases and J 4 bases; bases outside gene matches: 7. The germline gives CDR1 SGHNT, CDR2 YYREEE (reference sequence). The CDR3 runs to 13 residues. The CDR3 DNA is TGTGCCAGCACCCCAGGGGGAAGATACGAGCAGTACTTC. Protein sequence: CASTPGGRYEQYF.

The chain is built from TRBV10-1 and TRBJ1-2, with 7 nucleotides matching TRBD1. The CDR3 length is 13 residues. The germline gives CDR1 WNHNN, CDR2 SYGVQD (reference sequence). The trim removed 5 bases at V and 4 bases at J, leaving 4 bases unmatched. The CDR3 reads CASSPGQTYGYTF. The CDR3 DNA sequence: TGCGCCAGCAGTCCGGGACAGACCTATGGCTACACCTTC.

J is TRBJ1-1 and V is TRBV19, with no clear D. Germline CDR1 reads LNHDA; CDR2 reads SQIVND (reference sequence). The V end was cut by 3 bases, the J end by 4 bases, with 12 bases between. The CDR3 consists of 14 residues. The CDR3 coding sequence is TGTGCCAGTAGTATCCTTCGACGGTCCACTGAAGCTTTCTTT. This translates into CASSILRRSTEAFF.

Note on this clone: The junction shows a germline mismatch at one end, possibly a read error. The rearrangement links TRBV13 to TRBJ2-1; no definite D call. The CDR3 totals 13 residues. Germline V gives CDR1 PRHDT, CDR2 FYEKMQ (reference sequence). The CDR3 here is CASSPDPRLRLIF. The CDR3 coding sequence is TGTGCCAGCAGCCCTGACCCCAGGCTCCGCCTGATCTTC.

The sample holds a few counts of this clone. The rearrangement uses TRBV7-8 and TRBJ1-1; a weak D match, TRBD1 (5 bases). Germline V CDR1 and CDR2: SGHVS, FQNEAQ. CDR3 length equals 17 residues. Trimming removed 0 bases from V and 3 bases from J, with 17 bases in between. The CDR3 DNA reads as TGTGCCAGCAGCTTAGCTATCTGGGGAATGGGGCACACTGAAGCTTTCTTT. Its protein product is CASSLAIWGMGHTEAFF.

There are a few counts of this clone. The same CDR3 is also encoded by other DNA sequences in this sample. This sequence joins TRBV28 and TRBJ1-5, with D hard to call. V gave up 2 bases and J gave up 6 bases, with 5 bases separating them. The CDR3 extends over 12 amino acids. Germline lookup yields CDR1 MDHEN and CDR2 SYDVKM. For the CDR3, the DNA is TGTGCCAGCAGTTTACCCCCTCAGCCCCAGCATTTT. It encodes CASSLPPQPQHF.

This clone was detected a few times. Other DNA sequences in this sample translate to the same CDR3. The gene calls are TRBV7-2 and TRBJ2-1, with D uncertain. Germline loops: CDR1 SGHTA, CDR2 FQGNSA. The CDR3 runs to 15 residues. Between the trimmed V and J ends, which lost 1 base and 1 base, there was a span of 8 bases. In DNA, the CDR3 is TGTGCCAGCAGCTTAGGTCCAGTTTCCTACAATGAGCAGTTCTTC. Amino acids: CASSLGPVSYNEQFF.

In its sample, this clone was seen a few times. The chain couples TRBV28 to TRBJ2-5; 10 bases line up with TRBD1. Trimming took 5 bases from V and 5 from J; bases not matched to a gene: 8. The CDR3 loop spans 15 amino acids. Germline assignment: CDR1 MDHEN and CDR2 SYDVKM. CDR3: CASSLPGQGIETQYF. In DNA form, the CDR3 reads TGTGCCAGCAGTCTACCGGGACAGGGGATCGAGACCCAGTACTTC.

The V call is TRBV28, the J call TRBJ1-1; a weak D match, TRBD1 (5 bases). CDR1 and CDR2 (germline): MDHEN, SYDVKM. V was pared by 6 bases and J by 1 base, with 9 bases between. The CDR3 is made up of 13 amino acids. CDR3 amino acids: CASSTGWNTEAFF. For the CDR3, the DNA is TGTGCCAGCAGCACAGGTTGGAACACTGAAGCTTTCTTT. Based on the CDR3 plus reference TRBV28 and TRBJ1-1, the full variable domain is DVKVTQSSRYLVKRTGEKVFLECVQDMDHENMFWYRQDPGLGLRLIYFSYDVKMKEKGDIPEGYSVSREKKERFSLILESASTNQTSMYLCASSTGWNTEAFFGQGTRLTVV.

The chain combines TRBV10-3 with TRBJ2-1, with D uncertain. Trimming took off 2 bases at V and 0 bases at J, with 5 bases between the two ends. CDR1 is ENHRY and CDR2 is SYGVKD in the germline V gene. The CDR3 totals 14 residues. CDR3 amino acids: CAISEELSYNEQFF. The CDR3 DNA reads as TGTGCCATCAGTGAGGAGCTCTCCTACAATGAGCAGTTCTTC.

The chain carries TRBV15 and TRBJ1-2; possible D gene TRBD1, 5 bases. CDR3 length: 16 residues. Trimming took off 6 bases at V and 7 bases at J, with 24 bases between the two ends. CDR1 and CDR2 (germline): LNHNV, YYDKDF (reference sequence). CDR3 coding DNA: TGTGCCACCAGGGGGCTTGTTGGCTTAAACGTGCTTGGCTACACCTTC. Protein product: CATRGLVGLNVLGYTF.

In this sample, this clone turned up a few times. The chain links TRBV28 to TRBJ2-1; 14 bases are a match to TRBD2. V trimming: 7 bases; J trimming: 9 bases; junction bases outside the gene matches: 14. This CDR3 contains 17 residues. Germline CDR1 is MDHEN and CDR2 is SYDVKM. The chain's CDR3 is CASTHNTGLAGVGEQFF. The CDR3 DNA is TGTGCCAGCACTCATAACACGGGACTAGCGGGAGTCGGTGAGCAGTTCTTC.

CDR3 nucleotides: TGTGCCAGCAGCCATCAGACTCCCTACGAGCAGTACTTC. It is translated as CASSHQTPYEQYF. The rearrangement joins TRBV14 to TRBJ2-7; D is unclear. Germline V gene lookup returns CDR1 SGHDN and CDR2 FVKESK. V was shortened by 3 bases and J by 2 bases, with 8 bases between the two germline ends. The CDR3 sequence is 13 residues long.

This chain joins TRBV7-8 and TRBJ1-2; D is uncertain. Germline values: CDR1 SGHVS, CDR2 FQNEAQ. The CDR3 extends over 15 amino acids. V lost 1 base to trimming and J lost 2 bases, with 11 bases between them. CDR3 in DNA: TGTGCCAGCAGCTTAGTGCGGGGAGGGAACTATGGCTACACCTTC. Protein product: CASSLVRGGNYGYTF.

This clone was observed a few times. The chain couples TRBV23-1 to TRBJ1-5, with a weak D call TRBD1 (5 bases). TRBV23-1 belongs to the ORF category, with a function that is uncertain. Trimming stripped 2 bases from V and 0 bases from J, with 14 bases between. The CDR3 is made up of 17 amino acids. CDR3 region: CASSQGKRQYSNQPQHF. The CDR3, as DNA: TGCGCCAGCAGTCAAGGGAAGAGACAGTATAGCAATCAGCCCCAGCATTTT.

In this sample, this clone turned up a few times. The rearrangement uses TRBV7-8 and TRBJ2-2, with D possibly being TRBD1 or TRBD2 (5 bases each). Germline V gives CDR1 SGHVS, CDR2 FQNEAQ. CDR3 size: 17 residues. V was shortened by 2 bases and J by 5 bases, with 18 bases between the two germline ends. CDR3 DNA sequence: TGTGCCAGCAGCTTAACCGGGACCCTCTTCCGAACCGGGGAGCTGTTTTTT. Translation: CASSLTGTLFRTGELFF. Full variable domain (outside the CDR3, taken from reference TRBV7-8 and TRBJ2-2): GAGVSQSPRYKVAKRGQDVALRCDPISGHVSLFWYQQALGQGPEFLTYFQNEAQLDKSGLPSDRFFAERPEGSVSTLKIQRTQQEDSAVYLCASSLTGTLFRTGELFFGEGSRLTVL.

DNA of the CDR3: TGTGCCAGCAAAGCCGGGGGCCGCTATGAGCAGTTCTTC. Protein: CASKAGGRYEQFF. The gene calls are TRBV28 and TRBJ2-1; tentatively, D is TRBD1 or TRBD2 (6 bases each). Deletions cut 7 bases from V and 8 bases from J, with 15 bases between. This CDR3 has 13 residues. Germline V CDR1 and CDR2: MDHEN, SYDVKM.

This clone was picked up a small number of times. This chain uses TRBV6-6 with TRBJ1-5; perhaps TRBD1 as D (5 bases). Looked up from germline, CDR1 is MNHNY and CDR2 is SVGAGI (reference sequence). The CDR3 has 14 residues. Trimming took 2 bases from V and 4 from J, leaving 9 bases between them. The DNA for the CDR3 is TGTGCCAGCAGTTACGACAGTTATAATCAGCCCCAGCATTTT. Translating gives CASSYDSYNQPQHF.

This rearrangement joins TRBV29-1 to TRBJ2-5; D might be TRBD1 (6 bases). V lost 5 bases to trimming and J lost 9 bases, with 13 bases between them. Germline loops: CDR1 SQVTM, CDR2 ANQGSEA. This CDR3 comprises 11 residues. The CDR3: CSVPPGVAQYF. CDR3 bases: TGCAGCGTTCCTCCAGGGGTGGCCCAGTACTTC.

The chain has TRBV28 and TRBJ1-1, with D tentatively TRBD1 (6 bases). Per the germline V gene, CDR1 is MDHEN and CDR2 is SYDVKM. The CDR3 runs 15 residues. V lost 2 bases and J 4 bases, leaving 14 bases between the germline ends. The CDR3 DNA reads as TGTGCCAGCAGTTTAGACCAGGGGATTTCCACTGAAGCTTTCTTT. This sequence encodes CASSLDQGISTEAFF.

The chain has TRBV18 and TRBJ2-1, with a tentative D call TRBD1 (5 bases). This CDR3 is built from 13 residues. In germline, CDR1 is KGHSH, CDR2 LQKENI. V was shortened by 6 bases and J by 3 bases, with 9 bases between the two germline ends. The CDR3 region has the DNA TGTGCCAGCTCCCCCGGACACTACAATGAGCAGTTCTTC. Translated, it gives CASSPGHYNEQFF.

The table lists this clone with a few counts. The chain uses TRBV4-3 and TRBJ2-1; TRBD2 matches at 9 bases. This CDR3 is 17 amino acids long. Per germline, CDR1 LGHNA and CDR2 YSLEER. V was clipped by 2 bases and J by 4 bases; unmatched bases: 9. CDR3 sequence: CASSQIRASGMYNEQFF. CDR3 in DNA: TGCGCCAGCAGCCAAATCAGGGCTAGCGGGATGTACAATGAGCAGTTCTTC.

With regard to this clone: The junction departs from germline at one end; a sequencing error may be responsible. This chain uses TRBV7-2 with TRBJ2-7, with 7 bases that match TRBD2. This CDR3 has 14 residues. Germline V gene lookup returns CDR1 SGHTA and CDR2 FQGNSA. The CDR3 sequence: CASRSAGTSYAQYF. The CDR3 DNA reads TGTGCCAGCAGATCAGCGGGAACCTCCTACGCGCAGTACTTC. The full variable domain, with the rest looked up from reference TRBV7-2 and TRBJ2-7, is GAGVSQSPSNKVTEKGKDVELRCDPISGHTALYWYRQSLGQGLEFLIYFQGNSAPDKSGLPSDRFSAERTGGSVSTLTIQRTQQEDSAVYLCASRSAGTSYAQYFGPGTRLTVT.

The V call is TRBV7-2, the J call TRBJ2-2; 7 nucleotides match TRBD2. Germline V gene data show CDR1 as SGHTA and CDR2 as FQGNSA. With V trimmed by 6 bases and J by 6 bases, 4 bases remained unmatched. The CDR3 runs to 13 residues. The CDR3 protein is CASRRRGAGELFF. Here the CDR3 DNA reads TGTGCCAGCAGGAGACGGGGGGCCGGGGAGCTGTTTTTT.